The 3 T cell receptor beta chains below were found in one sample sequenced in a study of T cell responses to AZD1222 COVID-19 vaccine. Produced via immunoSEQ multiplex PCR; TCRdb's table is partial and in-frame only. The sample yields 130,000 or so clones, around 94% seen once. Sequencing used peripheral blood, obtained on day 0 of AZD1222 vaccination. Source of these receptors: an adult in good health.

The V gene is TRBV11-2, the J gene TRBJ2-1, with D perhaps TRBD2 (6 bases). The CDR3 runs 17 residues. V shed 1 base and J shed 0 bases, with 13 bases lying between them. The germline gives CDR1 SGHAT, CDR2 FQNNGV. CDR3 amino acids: CASSLGPFGSSYNEQFF. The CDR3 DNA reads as TGTGCCAGCAGCTTAGGTCCTTTCGGGAGCTCCTACAATGAGCAGTTCTTC.

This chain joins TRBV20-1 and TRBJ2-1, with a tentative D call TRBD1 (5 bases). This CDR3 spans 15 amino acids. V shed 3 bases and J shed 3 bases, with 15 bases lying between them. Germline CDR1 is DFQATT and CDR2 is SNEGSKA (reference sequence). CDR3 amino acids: CSASKTEWVYNEQFF. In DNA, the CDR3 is TGCAGTGCTAGTAAGACAGAGTGGGTCTACAATGAGCAGTTCTTC.

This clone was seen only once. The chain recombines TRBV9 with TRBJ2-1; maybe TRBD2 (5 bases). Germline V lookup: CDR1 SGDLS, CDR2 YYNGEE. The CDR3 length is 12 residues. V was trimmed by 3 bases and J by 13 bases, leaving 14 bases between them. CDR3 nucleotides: TGTGCCAGCAGCGCCGTCCTTGGGAGTCAGTTCTTC. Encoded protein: CASSAVLGSQFF.